The 9 T cell receptor beta chains below all came from one sample that was sequenced in a study of technical replicates of blood from a handful of donors. Sequenced by immunoSEQ multiplex PCR; TCRdb stores in-frame clones only, minus some. This table has approximately 74,000 clones, 95% to 98% appearing once. The sequenced sample was T cells isolated from PBMCs. Receptors originate from a human donor in good health.

The genes are TRBV29-1 and TRBJ2-5; perhaps TRBD1 as D (7 bases). The germline V gene has CDR1 SQVTM and CDR2 ANQGSEA. The germline V and J ends were trimmed by 6 bases and 1 base, with 18 bases remaining between them. The CDR3 sequence is 15 residues long. CDR3 DNA sequence: TGCAGCGTACGAAGGGGGGCAGGGGGCCAAGAGACCCAGTACTTC. Translated: CSVRRGAGGQETQYF.

This rearrangement joins TRBV29-1 to TRBJ1-1; a weak D match, TRBD1 (6 bases). CDR3 length equals 13 residues. Germline V CDR1 and CDR2: SQVTM, ANQGSEA. The germline V and J ends were trimmed by 8 bases and 1 base, with 14 bases remaining between them. CDR3 nucleotide sequence: TGCAGCTTTCCCGTGGGACAGAACACTGAAGCTTTCTTT. Translated, it gives CSFPVGQNTEAFF.

V gene TRBV7-9 combines with J gene TRBJ1-5; possibly TRBD1 for D (5 bases). The CDR3 loop spans 15 amino acids. Trimming left V 1 base short and J 4 bases short, with 11 bases between. CDR1 is SEHNR, CDR2 FQNEAQ, per germline (reference sequence). This CDR3 reads CASSLGAQGNQPQHF. In DNA form, the CDR3 reads TGTGCCAGCAGCTTAGGGGCCCAGGGTAATCAGCCCCAGCATTTT.

This chain links TRBV6-1 with TRBJ2-7, with a possible D match to TRBD2 (6 bases). Trimming took off 7 bases at V and 4 bases at J, with 14 bases between the two ends. The CDR3 is 13 amino acids. The V gene's germline CDR1 is MNHNS and CDR2 SASEGT. The CDR3: CASMPSGLYEQYF. DNA for the CDR3: TGTGCCAGCATGCCAAGCGGGTTATACGAGCAGTACTTC.

V and J are TRBV25-1 and TRBJ2-7; D is possibly TRBD2 (6 bases). Trimming cost V 7 bases and J 3 bases, with 10 bases left between them. Germline values: CDR1 MGHDK, CDR2 SYGVNS. This CDR3 comprises 12 residues. Here the CDR3 DNA reads TGTGCCAGCACCGGGACTTTCTACGAGCAGTACTTC. It encodes CASTGTFYEQYF.

The chain has TRBV4-1 and TRBJ2-5; TRBD1 is a possible D gene (5 bases). The germline V gene has CDR1 MGHRA and CDR2 YSYEKL. The CDR3 totals 14 residues. V was pared by 6 bases and J by 4 bases, with 15 bases between. CDR3 bases: TGCGCCAGCAGACAAACAGGTCTTGGAGAGACCCAGTACTTC. Its translation: CASRQTGLGETQYF.

V and J are TRBV19 and TRBJ1-1; D might be TRBD1 (5 bases). Deletions cut 3 bases from V and 0 bases from J, with 14 bases between. CDR1 and CDR2 (germline): LNHDA, SQIVND (reference sequence). This CDR3 has 16 residues. The CDR3 DNA is TGTGCCAGTAGTATGGTTCAGGGCCTCATGAACACTGAAGCTTTCTTT. As protein: CASSMVQGLMNTEAFF.

This rearrangement joins TRBV25-1 to TRBJ2-7; TRBD1 might be the D (6 bases). This CDR3 is 12 amino acids long. CDR1 MGHDK and CDR2 SYGVNS come from the germline V gene. Trimming pared 4 bases from V and 6 bases from J, leaving 10 bases between. CDR3 amino acids: CASSGTAAEQYF. For the CDR3, the DNA is TGTGCCAGCAGTGGGACAGCGGCCGAGCAGTACTTC.

This sequence joins TRBV29-1 and TRBJ2-7; 9 bases fit TRBD2. This CDR3 comprises 13 residues. Per germline, CDR1 SQVTM and CDR2 ANQGSEA. V lost 6 bases, J lost 4 bases, and 7 bases stayed unmatched. The CDR3 reads CSVISGRSYEQYF. The CDR3, as DNA: TGCAGCGTAATTAGCGGGAGATCATACGAGCAGTACTTC.